These 2 T cell receptor beta chains were all obtained from the same sample, sequenced in a study of graft-versus-host responses after intestinal transplantation. Sequencing used immunoSEQ multiplex PCR; TCRdb keeps in-frame clones, though not all of them. Here the sample spans some 10,000 clones, approximately 92% being singletons. Sequenced here: PBMCs, sampled almost 70 days after transplant. Receptors originate from a human patient who received an intestinal transplant, so some T cells may come from the graft donor.

This chain joins TRBV28 and TRBJ2-7, with 10 bases aligning to TRBD1. The CDR3 length is 16 residues. Germline assignment: CDR1 MDHEN and CDR2 SYDVKM. J gave up 2 bases and V 2 bases, and 6 bases lay outside the gene matches. The CDR3 loop reads CASSLGAGTGAYEQYF. The CDR3 DNA is TGTGCCAGCAGTTTAGGAGCCGGGACAGGGGCCTACGAGCAGTACTTC.

There are a few counts of this clone. The chain carries TRBV13 and TRBJ2-1; tentatively, D is TRBD2 (6 bases). The CDR3 runs to 14 residues. Germline V CDR1 and CDR2: PRHDT, FYEKMQ (reference sequence). The V and J ends lost 5 bases and 7 bases respectively, with 15 bases between them. The CDR3 spells CASSPRKGRNEQFF. CDR3 bases: TGTGCCAGCAGCCCACGGAAGGGGAGGAATGAGCAGTTCTTC.